This TCR beta chain came from a study of read filtering for tumor transcriptome and immune sequencing. Study details: About 8 patients were R-ISS I, approximately 15 were R-ISS II, six or seven were R-ISS III.

Study outcomes and limitations: RNA-seq captured clonotypes less deeply and reliably than IR-seq. In IR-seq, single-read clonotypes were 70% to 85% of clonotypes but about 3.5% of reads.

From roughly 0.4 ug of RNA, a library with molecular barcoded alpha/delta and beta/gamma adaptors was made. Using its own MiXCR run on the reads, TCRdb lists one record per CDR3 protein. Found here are 35,000 to 50,000 distinct CDR3 sequences, around 21% of them singletons; the top ten hold more than 30%. CDR3 length: 15 residues. The ends were cut back, 11 bases at V and 2 bases at J, with 18 bases in the middle. Looked up from germline, CDR1 is SEHNR and CDR2 is FQNEAQ (reference sequence). Details on this clonotype: Its antigen is unidentified.

The TCR comes from a donor at least 40 years old with multiple myeloma. The specimen was a population of CD138-negative cells sorted from bone marrow. The V and J genes are TRBV7-9 and TRBJ2-2; weak D call: TRBD2 (6 bases). The CDR3 loop reads CAYSPTGLNTGELFF. The CDR3, as DNA: TGTGCCTACAGCCCAACGGGACTCAACACCGGGGAGCTGTTTTTT.